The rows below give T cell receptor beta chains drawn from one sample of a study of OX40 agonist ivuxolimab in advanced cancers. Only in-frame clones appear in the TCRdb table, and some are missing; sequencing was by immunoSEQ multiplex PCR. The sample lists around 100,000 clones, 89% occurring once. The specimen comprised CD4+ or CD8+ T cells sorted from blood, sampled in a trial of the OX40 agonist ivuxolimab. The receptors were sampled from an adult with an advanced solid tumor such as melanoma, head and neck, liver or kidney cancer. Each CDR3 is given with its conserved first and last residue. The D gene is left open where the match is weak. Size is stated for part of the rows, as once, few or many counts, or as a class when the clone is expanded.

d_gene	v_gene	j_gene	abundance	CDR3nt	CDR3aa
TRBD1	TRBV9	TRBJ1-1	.	TGTGCCAGCAGCGTATTGACAGGGGGAATCACTGAAGCTTTCTTT	CASSVLTGGITEAFF
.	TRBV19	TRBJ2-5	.	TGTGCCAGTAGTATAAACTTTCAAGAGACCCAGTACTTC	CASSINFQETQYF
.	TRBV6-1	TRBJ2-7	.	TGTGCCAGCTTAGAGGGGAACTACGAGCAGTACTTC	CASLEGNYEQYF
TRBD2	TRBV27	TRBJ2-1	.	TGTGCCAGCAGTGGGGGGGTGTATGAGCAGTTCTTC	CASSGGVYEQFF
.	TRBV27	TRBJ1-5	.	TGTGCCAGCAGTTTGCTCTTCCCAAGCAATCAGCCCCAGCATTTT	CASSLLFPSNQPQHF
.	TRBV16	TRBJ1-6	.	TGTGCCAGCAGCCAATCGGGCAGCCTACCCCTCCACTTT	CASSQSGSLPLHF
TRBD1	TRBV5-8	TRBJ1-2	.	TGTGCCAGCAGCGGATGGACAGGAGCTAACTATGGCTACACCTTC	CASSGWTGANYGYTF
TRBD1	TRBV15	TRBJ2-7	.	TGTGCCACCAGCAGAGATCGAGCAAGGACCCCCGGGACAGGGCGCCACGAGCAGTACTTC	CATSRDRARTPGTGRHEQYF
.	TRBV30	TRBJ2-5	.	TGTGCCTGGAGTCGCAATGTCGGGCGGGAGACCCAGTACTTC	CAWSRNVGRETQYF
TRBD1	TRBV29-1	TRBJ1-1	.	TGCAGCGGCCGACAGGGGGCAGGCACTGAAGCTTTCTTT	CSGRQGAGTEAFF
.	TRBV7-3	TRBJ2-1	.	TGTGCCAGCAGCTTATCGGGCGCCACCTACAATGAGCAGTTCTTC	CASSLSGATYNEQFF
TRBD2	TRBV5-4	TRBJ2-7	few	TGTGCCAGCAGCTTGGGGTCTAGCGGGAGAGGCTCCGTAGCGCAGTACTTC	CASSLGSSGRGSVAQYF
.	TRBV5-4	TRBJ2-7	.	TGTGCCAGCAGCTTGGAAGGCGGAGGCTACGAGCAGTACTTC	CASSLEGGGYEQYF
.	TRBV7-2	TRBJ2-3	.	TGTGCCAGCAGCTTAGTTGTCACCAGCACAGATACGCAGTATTTT	CASSLVVTSTDTQYF
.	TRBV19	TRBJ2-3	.	TGTGCCAGTAGCGGCGGAGGAGGCACAGATACGCAGTATTTT	CASSGGGGTDTQYF
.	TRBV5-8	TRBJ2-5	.	TGTGCCAGCAGCATAGAGACCCAGTACTTC	CASSIETQYF
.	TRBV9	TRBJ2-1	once	TGTGCCAGCAGCGGTGCGGTTGTCTCCTACAATGAGCAGTTCTTC	CASSGAVVSYNEQFF
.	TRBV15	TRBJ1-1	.	TGTGCCACCAGCAGTGGGGGGGGAGACACTGAAGCTTTCTTT	CATSSGGGDTEAFF
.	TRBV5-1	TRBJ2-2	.	TGCGCCAGCAGCTTGCCAAGCACCGGGGAGCTGTTTTTT	CASSLPSTGELFF
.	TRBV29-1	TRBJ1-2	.	TGCAGCGCCTGGACTTGGGCTAACTATGGCTACACCTTC	CSAWTWANYGYTF
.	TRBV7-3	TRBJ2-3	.	TGTGCCAGCAGCTACCGAGGACAGAATACGCAGTATTTT	CASSYRGQNTQYF
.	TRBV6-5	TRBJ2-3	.	TGTGCCAGCAGTTCGAGGGGGAAGCCCCCAGATACGCAGTATTTT	CASSSRGKPPDTQYF
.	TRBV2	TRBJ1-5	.	TGTGCCAGCAGTGGAGACGGACCTTCGACGGGGGCCCAGCATTTT	CASSGDGPSTGAQHF
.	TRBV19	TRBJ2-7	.	TGTGCCAGTAGTATAACTGGGACCCCTCGCGACGAGCAGTACTTC	CASSITGTPRDEQYF
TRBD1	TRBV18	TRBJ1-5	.	TGTGCCAGCTCACTATCCGGGACAGGGATGGGTCGGGGCAATCAGCCCCAGCATTTT	CASSLSGTGMGRGNQPQHF
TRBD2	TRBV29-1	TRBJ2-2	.	TGCAGCGTTGGGGGGGGGTGGACCTCCCCCACCGGGGAGCTGTTTTTT	CSVGGGWTSPTGELFF
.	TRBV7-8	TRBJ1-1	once	TGTGCCAGCAGCTTTACCCAAACTACTGAAGCTTTCTTT	CASSFTQTTEAFF
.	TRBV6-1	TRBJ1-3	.	TGTGCCAGCTCCCAGACGCTGTCCTCTGGAAACACCATATATTTT	CASSQTLSSGNTIYF
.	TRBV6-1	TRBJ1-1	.	TGTGCCAGCAGTGAGGCCAGTGAAGCTTTCTTT	CASSEASEAFF
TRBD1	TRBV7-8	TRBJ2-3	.	TGTGCCAGCAGCTCGACAGGGGCTACGCAGTATTTT	CASSSTGATQYF
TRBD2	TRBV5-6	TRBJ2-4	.	TGTGCCAGCAGCTTGCACACGAGCGGGAGTTGGATACCCATTCAGTACTTC	CASSLHTSGSWIPIQYF
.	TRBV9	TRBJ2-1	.	TGTGCCAGCAGCCGGGACGGATCGAGGGGGGAGCAGTTCTTC	CASSRDGSRGEQFF
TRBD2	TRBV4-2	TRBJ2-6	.	TGTGCCAGCAGATCTGAGGTGACAGCGGGAATGGGCTCTGGGGCCAACGTCCTGACTTTC	CASRSEVTAGMGSGANVLTF
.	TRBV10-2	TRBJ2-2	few	TGCGCCAGCAGTGAGTCAGGAGGGGTGGACACCGGGGAGCTGTTTTTT	CASSESGGVDTGELFF
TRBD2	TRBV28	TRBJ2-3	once	TGTGCCAGCAGTTTCGCGTTAGCGGGATCAACTCAGTATTTT	CASSFALAGSTQYF
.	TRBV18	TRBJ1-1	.	TGTGCCAGTCTCAACCTTCTTGGGGGCCCGAACACTGAAGCTTTCTTT	CASLNLLGGPNTEAFF
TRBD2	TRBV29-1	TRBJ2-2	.	TGCAGCGCACGTGTCGGGAGGGACACCGGGGAGCTGTTTTTT	CSARVGRDTGELFF
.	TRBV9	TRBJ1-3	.	TGTGCCAGCAGCGCGACAGCGAGCTCTGGAAACACCATATATTTT	CASSATASSGNTIYF
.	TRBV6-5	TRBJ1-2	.	TGTGCCAGCGGGCGGAAGTCTGGCTACACCTTC	CASGRKSGYTF
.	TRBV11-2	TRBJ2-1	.	TGTGCCAGCAGCTTAGAGGGGCGCCCTAACAATGAGCAGTTCTTC	CASSLEGRPNNEQFF
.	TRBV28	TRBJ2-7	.	TGTGCCAGCAGCCAACGTCAACCAGGGTTCCACGAGCAGTACTTC	CASSQRQPGFHEQYF
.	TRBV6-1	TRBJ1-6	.	TGTGCCAGCAGTGAAGTTAGAACGGACCAAATTCCTAATTCACCCCTCCACTTT	CASSEVRTDQIPNSPLHF
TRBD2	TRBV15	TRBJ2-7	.	TGTGCCACCAGCAGGGGTAGGGGAGGGGCGATTTACGAGCAGTACTTC	CATSRGRGGAIYEQYF
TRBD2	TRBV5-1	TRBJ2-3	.	TGCGCCAGCACTAGCGGGGGGGCAAGAGATACGCAGTATTTT	CASTSGGARDTQYF
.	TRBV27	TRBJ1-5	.	TGTGCCAGCAGCCCACTGGGGGGGCGAGGGAGGCAATTCCAAGCCCAGCCCCAGCATTTT	CASSPLGGRGRQFQAQPQHF
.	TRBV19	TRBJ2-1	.	TGTGCCAGTAGTATCCAAGGGTTCGGTGAGCAGTTCTTC	CASSIQGFGEQFF
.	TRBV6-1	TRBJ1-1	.	TGTGCCAGCAGGAAATACACGAACACTGAAGCTTTCTTT	CASRKYTNTEAFF
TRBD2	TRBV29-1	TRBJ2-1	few	TGCAGCCTCGTCGGCGGGCGGGGGATGGAGCAGTTCTTC	CSLVGGRGMEQFF